The TCR beta chain described here comes from a study of OX40 agonist ivuxolimab in advanced cancers. The V gene's germline CDR1 is GTSNPN and CDR2 SVGIG (reference sequence). This CDR3 is built from 14 residues. V was trimmed by 2 bases and J by 6 bases, leaving 13 bases between them. Assay used: immunoSEQ multiplex PCR; TCRdb lists only in-frame clones, some missing. The sample yields tens of thousands of clones, roughly 84% seen once. The material was CD4+ or CD8+ T cells sorted from blood, obtained in a trial of the OX40 agonist ivuxolimab. The chain employs TRBV30 and TRBJ1-4, with a possible D match to TRBD1 (6 bases). The clonotype comes from an adult with an advanced solid tumor such as melanoma, head and neck, liver or kidney cancer. CDR3 coding DNA: TGTGCCTGGAGTAAAGGGTGGACAGATGAAAAACTGTTTTTT. Translating it yields CAWSKGWTDEKLFF. Using reference TRBV30 and TRBJ1-4 for the parts outside the CDR3, the full variable domain is SQTIHQWPATLVQPVGSPLSLECTVEGTSNPNLYWYRQAAGRGLQLLFYSVGIGQISSEVPQNLSASRPQDRQFILSSKKLLLSDSGFYLCAWSKGWTDEKLFFGSGTQLSVL.